Sequencing of this T cell receptor beta chain was carried out in a study of identical twins. TCRdb analysed the 5' RACE reads with MiXCR anew, one entry per CDR3 protein. The sample lists about 690,000 distinct CDR3 sequences; roughly 6% were seen once. This CDR3 contains 13 residues. Per germline, CDR1 LGHDT and CDR2 YNNKEL (reference sequence). V shed 5 bases and J shed 2 bases, with 4 bases lying between them. This chain uses TRBV3-1 with TRBJ2-6; no firm D call. The source material was naive T cells sorted from blood. The origin of this receptor is a man younger than 30 in good health. CDR3 bases: TGTGCCAGCAGCGGGCCTGGGGCCAACGTCCTGACTTTC. Amino acid sequence: CASSGPGANVLTF.